This paragraph reports one T cell receptor (beta chain). The data were obtained in a study of blood T cell repertoires in COVID-19. Study as a whole: Both acute and convalescent COVID-19 samples were obtained from the United States, Italy and Spain.

The protocol was immunoSEQ multiplex PCR, while the TCRdb copy is restricted to in-frame clones and leaves out a portion. The table records approximately 170,000 clones, about 88% of them present only once. The specimen was PBMCs or T cells enriched from blood (not recorded which). This receptor was taken from a woman aged 25 to 45 who had recovered from COVID-19.

The CDR3 DNA is TGTGCCAGTAGCGCTACAGGGGGCGACGGCCAGCCCCAGCATTTT. It translates to CASSATGGDGQPQHF. The chain uses TRBV19 and TRBJ1-5; TRBD1 agrees at 9 bases. After removal of 6 bases from V and 7 bases from J, the junction contained 10 bases not matched to a gene. Germline CDR1 and CDR2: LNHDA and SQIVND (reference sequence). The CDR3 runs to 15 residues.